Shown below are 8 T cell receptor beta chains from a single sample sequenced in a study of control samples from healthy donors and cancer patients. Only in-frame clones appear in the TCRdb table, and some are missing; sequencing was by immunoSEQ multiplex PCR. The data show around 95,000 clones, about 90% seen once. The sequencing sample was made of blood. These receptors came from a woman between 45 and 60 years old in good health.

The chain couples TRBV29-1 to TRBJ2-3; D is uncertain. The CDR3 length is 15 residues. The germline V and J ends were trimmed by 2 bases and 2 bases, with 14 bases remaining between them. Looked up from germline, CDR1 is SQVTM and CDR2 is ANQGSEA. CDR3 region: CSVESPTGLTDTQYF. The CDR3 region has the DNA TGCAGCGTTGAATCCCCCACGGGCCTCACAGATACGCAGTATTTT.

This clone was detected only a few times. V is TRBV4-3 and J is TRBJ2-1; D possibly uses TRBD1 or TRBD2 (5 bases each). Between the trimmed V and J ends, which lost 3 bases and 8 bases, there was a span of 20 bases. Germline values: CDR1 LGHNA, CDR2 YSLEER. CDR3 size: 16 residues. Written as DNA, the CDR3 is TGCGCCAGCAGCCATTACCGGGACCGATTCACGGATGAGCAGTTCTTC. It encodes CASSHYRDRFTDEQFF.

The chain links TRBV18 to TRBJ2-3; 9 bases are a match to TRBD2. Germline-derived CDR1 and CDR2 are KGHSH and LQKENI. The junction had 6 bases not matched to a gene; V was cut back by 5 bases and J by 6 bases. This CDR3 is 14 amino acids long. CDR3 region: CASSSLAGVDTQYF. The CDR3 bases are TGTGCCAGCTCATCCTTAGCGGGAGTTGATACGCAGTATTTT.

The rearrangement joins TRBV18 to TRBJ2-7, with 9 bases fitting TRBD2. V was clipped by 2 bases and J by 2 bases; unmatched bases: 1. This CDR3 region has 14 residues. CDR1 is KGHSH and CDR2 is LQKENI in the germline V gene. DNA of the CDR3: TGTGCCAGCTCACCAGGGACTAGCACCTACGAGCAGTACTTC. The encoded protein is CASSPGTSTYEQYF.

The rearrangement joins TRBV19 to TRBJ2-3, with D perhaps TRBD2 (6 bases). Trimming cost V 5 bases and J 4 bases, with 13 bases left between them. CDR1 is LNHDA and CDR2 is SQIVND in the germline V gene (reference sequence). The CDR3 totals 14 residues. CDR3 protein: CASSPVWGADTQYF. The DNA for the CDR3 is TGTGCCAGTAGTCCCGTTTGGGGGGCAGATACGCAGTATTTT.

The chain combines TRBV18 with TRBJ1-5; D unresolved. V lost 3 bases and J 0 bases, leaving 9 bases between the germline ends. Germline CDR1 and CDR2: KGHSH and LQKENI. This CDR3 is 15 amino acids long. The CDR3 sequence is CASSPAGYSNQPQHF. The CDR3 DNA follows: TGTGCCAGCTCACCCGCGGGGTATAGCAATCAGCCCCAGCATTTT.

This clone was counted many times. The gene calls are TRBV18 and TRBJ1-5; 7 bases are shared with TRBD1. Germline V gene lookup returns CDR1 KGHSH and CDR2 LQKENI. Germline trimming cut 3 bases from V and 1 base from J; bases unmatched to any gene: 0. The CDR3 extends over 14 amino acids. CDR3 protein: CASSPGQSNQPQHF. In DNA, the CDR3 is TGTGCCAGCTCACCGGGACAGAGCAATCAGCCCCAGCATTTT.

V usage is TRBV6-5 and J usage is TRBJ2-5; D possibly corresponds to TRBD1 (5 bases). Per germline, CDR1 MNHEY and CDR2 SVGAGI. V lost 6 bases, J lost 0 bases, and 11 bases lay in between. The CDR3 is 14 residues long. The CDR3 spells CASRTEPHQETQYF. For the CDR3, the DNA is TGTGCCAGCAGGACAGAACCTCACCAAGAGACCCAGTACTTC.